This T cell receptor beta chain was sequenced in a study of breast tumors, draining lymph nodes, adjacent tissues. The lymph nodes were axillary draining lymph nodes from breast cancer patients. The CDR3 is 15 residues long. V gave up 3 bases and J gave up 5 bases; unmatched junction bases: 5. Germline-derived CDR1 and CDR2 are DFQATT and SNEGSKA (reference sequence). TCRdb processed the multiplex PCR reads anew with MiXCR; each CDR3 protein has one entry. This table holds about 270,000 distinct CDR3 sequences, under 35% found once. This clonotype appeared many times. Its specificity is not known. The study, taken as a whole, reports: Tumor T cell lymph node origin was a supported hypothesis, not proven. Tumor TCR diversity was below lymph nodes but above nontumor tissue.

This receptor was taken from a female donor with breast cancer. Some clones in this sample may be carry-over from other donors' samples. The chain carries TRBV20-1 and TRBJ2-5, with 14 positions matching TRBD2. Source material: axillary lymph node tissue. The CDR3 region has the DNA TGCAGTGCTAGTCCCAGGACTAGCGGGGGGGAGACCCAGTACTTC. Protein sequence: CSASPRTSGGETQYF.